This TCR beta chain was captured in a study of shared clonotypes between healthy human individuals. Study findings and constraints: Generation probabilities were higher for clonotypes shared across all four sorted-subset donors than for unshared ones. The low donor count limited represented genetic and exposure-history diversity.

The trim removed 7 bases at V and 9 bases at J, leaving 19 bases unmatched. The CDR3 has 16 amino acids. Germline V lookup: CDR1 SGHTA, CDR2 FQGNSA. Points on this clone: Its cognate antigen is unknown.

Authors' methods: ImmunoSEQ output held junction-only sequences without quality scores, so filtering differed. Some clones are missing from TCRdb's copy, which holds only in-frame ones; the method was immunoSEQ multiplex PCR. That table furnishes V, J and clone size, whereas the DNA furnished D and trimming. In the table there are over a million clones, approximately 68% of which are singletons. The receptor was isolated from a man younger than 35 in good health. This chain links TRBV7-2 with TRBJ2-3; 7 nucleotides line up with TRBD2. Sequencing used memory CD4+ T cells sorted from blood. The subset was: CD45RA-negative fraction. The CDR3 bases are TGTGCCAGCATTCCCGTTGGCCGGGAGGCCGTCGGGACGCAGTATTTT. Translated, it gives CASIPVGREAVGTQYF.